Included here is one TCR beta chain sequence, with context. The sample is drawn from a study of shared clonotypes between healthy human individuals. The CDR3 runs to 16 residues. V lost 4 bases and J lost 0, with 13 bases in between. The germline gives CDR1 MNHNS, CDR2 SASEGT. The repertoire was sequenced with immunoSEQ multiplex PCR; TCRdb's copy has only in-frame clones and lacks some. The sample has about 1.1 million clones; 77% are singletons. Sequencing was carried out using memory CD4+ T cells from PBMCs. The subset was: CD45RA-negative fraction. This clonotype was sampled from a young man in good health. Some clones in this sample may be carry-over from other donors' samples. The rearrangement links TRBV6-1 to TRBJ2-4; no firm D call. The CDR3 nucleotides read TGTGCCAGCAGTGCCCGAGGCGCACTAGCCAAAAACATTCAGTACTTC. Its translation is CASSARGALAKNIQYF.